The source of this T cell receptor (beta chain) is a study of shared clonotypes between healthy human individuals. Study results and limitations: The naive CD4 repertoires of a handful of donors were compared, and about 5% of clonotypes were shared.

Per germline, CDR1 SNHLY and CDR2 FYNNEI. The CDR3 loop spans 13 amino acids. The V gene lost 7 bases and the J gene lost 6 bases, with 16 bases spanning the gap. Assay: immunoSEQ multiplex PCR; the TCRdb copy retains only in-frame clones and omits some. In the table there are a few million clones, about 92% of which are singletons. As concerns this clone: Its antigen is still unknown.

The TCR originated in a young man in good health. Some clones in this sample may be carry-over from other donors' samples. The chain employs TRBV2 and TRBJ2-7; D is unclear. Sequencing input: naive CD4+ T cells from PBMCs. Noted subset: CD45RA+ positively selected. CDR3 bases: TGTGCCAGCAACCTCCTTTTAGGCTCCGAGCAGTACTTC. Its translation: CASNLLLGSEQYF.